This T cell receptor beta chain was sequenced for a study of technical replicates of blood from several donors (dated 2017 in TCRdb). The germline V gene (reference sequence) sets CDR1 to LNHDA and CDR2 to SQIVND. The CDR3 runs 17 residues from the cysteine to the phenylalanine. Just the 51-base CDR3 DNA is kept, in frame starting at base 1. V is cut by 5 bases and J by 2 bases, and the space between the germline ends is 18 bases. The library relied on the immunoSEQ multiplex PCR assay. TCRdb's version of the immuneACCESS table is confined to in-frame rearrangements and falls short of the full clone set. An unresolved V gene accounts for under half of the shortfall where checked; the remainder is of unknown origin. The sample records around 90,000 clones, just under 95% of which are singletons. The ten largest clones capture 0.25% of the sample. With regard to this clone: Its target antigen remains unknown. No base quality information exists; no much larger clone differs at one position.

This chain is built from TRBV19 and TRBJ1-4, with the identity of the D gene unclear. Sequencing was carried out using T cells isolated from PBMCs. The origin of this receptor is a human donor in good health. Here the CDR3 is given as CASSFGISGRTNEKLFF. The DNA reads as follows: TGTGCCAGTAGTTTCGGGATCTCAGGTCGGACTAATGAAAAACTGTTTTTT. Joined to the reference TRBV19 and TRBJ1-4 proteins, this CDR3 gives the full variable domain: DGGITQSPKYLFRKEGQNVTLSCEQNLNHDAMYWYRQDPGQGLRLIYYSQIVNDFQKGDIAEGYSVSREKKESFPLTVTSAQKNPTAFYLCASSFGISGRTNEKLFFGSGTQLSVL.